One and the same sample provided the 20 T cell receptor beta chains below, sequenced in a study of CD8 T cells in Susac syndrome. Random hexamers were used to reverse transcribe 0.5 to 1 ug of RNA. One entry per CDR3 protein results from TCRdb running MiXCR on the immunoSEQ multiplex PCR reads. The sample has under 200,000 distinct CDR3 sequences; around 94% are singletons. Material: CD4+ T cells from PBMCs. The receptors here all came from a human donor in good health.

In DNA form, the CDR3 reads TGCAGCGTTGGGGACAGGGAGATCCTATACACCTTC. Translation: CSVGDREILYTF. This chain connects TRBV29-1 to TRBJ1-2, with 9 bases that match TRBD1. This CDR3 is 12 amino acids long. CDR1 is SQVTM and CDR2 is ANQGSEA in the germline V gene. V dropped 4 bases and J dropped 11; count of bases not matched to a gene: 8.

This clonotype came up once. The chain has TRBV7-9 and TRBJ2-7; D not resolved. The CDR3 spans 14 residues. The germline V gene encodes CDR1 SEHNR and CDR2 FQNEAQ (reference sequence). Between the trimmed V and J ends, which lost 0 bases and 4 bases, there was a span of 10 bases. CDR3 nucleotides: TGTGCCAGCAGCTTAGCGCAGCCCCCTTACGAGCAGTACTTC. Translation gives CASSLAQPPYEQYF.

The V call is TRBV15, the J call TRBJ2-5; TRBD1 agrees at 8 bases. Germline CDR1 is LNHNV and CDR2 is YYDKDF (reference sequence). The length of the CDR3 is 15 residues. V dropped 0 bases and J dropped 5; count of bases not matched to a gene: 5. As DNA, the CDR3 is TGTGCCACCAGCAGAGAATGGACAGGGAGGGAGACCCAGTACTTC. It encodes CATSREWTGRETQYF.

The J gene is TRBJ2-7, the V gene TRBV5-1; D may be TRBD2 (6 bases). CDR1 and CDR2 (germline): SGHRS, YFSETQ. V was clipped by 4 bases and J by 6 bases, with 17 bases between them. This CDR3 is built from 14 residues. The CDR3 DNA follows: TGCGCCAGCAGCGCTTACCGGGCGGAGGGCGAGCAGTACTTC. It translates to CASSAYRAEGEQYF.

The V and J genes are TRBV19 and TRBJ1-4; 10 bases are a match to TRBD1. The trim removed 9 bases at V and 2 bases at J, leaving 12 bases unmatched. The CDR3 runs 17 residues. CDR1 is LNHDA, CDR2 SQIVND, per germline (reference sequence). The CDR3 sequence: CASQDRGRSVTNEKLFF. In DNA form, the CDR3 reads TGTGCCAGCCAGGACAGGGGGAGATCCGTGACTAATGAAAAACTGTTTTTT.

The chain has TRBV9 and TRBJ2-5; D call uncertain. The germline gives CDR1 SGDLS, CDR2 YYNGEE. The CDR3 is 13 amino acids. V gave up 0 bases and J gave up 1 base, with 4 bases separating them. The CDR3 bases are TGTGCCAGCAGCGTAGACGGCCAAGAGACCCAGTACTTC. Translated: CASSVDGQETQYF.

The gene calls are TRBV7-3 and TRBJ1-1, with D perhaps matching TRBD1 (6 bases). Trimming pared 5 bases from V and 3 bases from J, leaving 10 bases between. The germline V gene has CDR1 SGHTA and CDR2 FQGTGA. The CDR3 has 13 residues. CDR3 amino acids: CASSTTGYTEAFF. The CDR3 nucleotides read TGTGCCAGCAGCACAACAGGGTACACTGAAGCTTTCTTT.

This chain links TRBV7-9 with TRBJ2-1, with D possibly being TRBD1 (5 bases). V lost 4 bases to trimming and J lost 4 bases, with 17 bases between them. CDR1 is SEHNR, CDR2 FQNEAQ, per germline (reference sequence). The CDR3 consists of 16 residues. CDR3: CASSSSSGFPYNEQFF. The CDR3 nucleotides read TGTGCCAGCAGCTCCTCGTCAGGGTTCCCTTACAATGAGCAGTTCTTC.

CDR3 sequence (DNA): TGCAGTGCTACCCCCGACAATGAGCAGTTCTTC. It yields the protein CSATPDNEQFF. V usage is TRBV20-1 and J usage is TRBJ2-1; unclear D gene. Trimming pared 4 bases from V and 5 bases from J, leaving 6 bases between. CDR1 and CDR2 (germline): DFQATT, SNEGSKA (reference sequence). The CDR3 totals 11 residues.

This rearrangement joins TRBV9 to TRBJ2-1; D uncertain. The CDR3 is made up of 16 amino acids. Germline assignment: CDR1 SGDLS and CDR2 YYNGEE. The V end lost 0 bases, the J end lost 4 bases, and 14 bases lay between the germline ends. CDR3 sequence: CASSVAGLPIYNEQFF. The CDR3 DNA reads TGTGCCAGCAGCGTAGCGGGCTTACCTATTTACAATGAGCAGTTCTTC.

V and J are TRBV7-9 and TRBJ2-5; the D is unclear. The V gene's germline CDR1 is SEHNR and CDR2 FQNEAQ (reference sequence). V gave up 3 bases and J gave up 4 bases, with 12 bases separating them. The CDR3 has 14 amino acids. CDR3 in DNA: TGTGCCAGCAGCTTGACTTTATGGGGAGAGACCCAGTACTTC. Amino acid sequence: CASSLTLWGETQYF. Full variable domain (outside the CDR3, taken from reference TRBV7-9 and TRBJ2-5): DTGVSQNPRHKITKRGQNVTFRCDPISEHNRLYWYRQTLGQGPEFLTYFQNEAQLEKSRLLSDRFSAERPKGSFSTLEIQRTEQGDSAMYLCASSLTLWGETQYFGPGTRLLVL.

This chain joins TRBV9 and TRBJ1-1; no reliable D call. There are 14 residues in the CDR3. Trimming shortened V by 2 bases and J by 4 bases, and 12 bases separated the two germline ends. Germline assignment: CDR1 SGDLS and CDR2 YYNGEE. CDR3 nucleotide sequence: TGTGCCAGCAGCGTTACCGGGTCCAGCACTGAAGCTTTCTTT. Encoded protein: CASSVTGSSTEAFF.

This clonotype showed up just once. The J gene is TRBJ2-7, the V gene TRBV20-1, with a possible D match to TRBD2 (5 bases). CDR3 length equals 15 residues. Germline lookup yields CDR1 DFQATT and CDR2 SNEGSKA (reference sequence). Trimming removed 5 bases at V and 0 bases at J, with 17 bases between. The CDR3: CSALPSGVSSYEQYF. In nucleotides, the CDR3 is TGCAGTGCTCTCCCAAGCGGTGTGAGCTCCTACGAGCAGTACTTC.

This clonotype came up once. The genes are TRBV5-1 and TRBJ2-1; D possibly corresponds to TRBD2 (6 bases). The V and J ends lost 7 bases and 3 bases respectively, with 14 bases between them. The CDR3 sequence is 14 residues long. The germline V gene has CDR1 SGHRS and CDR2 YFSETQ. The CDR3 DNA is TGCGCCAGCCGGGGGACGACAAGCTACAATGAGCAGTTCTTC. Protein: CASRGTTSYNEQFF.

The CDR3 here is CASSSGVQLYEQYF. The CDR3 DNA follows: TGTGCCAGCAGTTCAGGGGTCCAACTCTACGAGCAGTACTTC. J is TRBJ2-7 and V is TRBV28; D is possibly TRBD1 (6 bases). The CDR3 is 14 residues long. Germline V gene data show CDR1 as MDHEN and CDR2 as SYDVKM. V lost 4 bases and J lost 3, with 13 bases in between.

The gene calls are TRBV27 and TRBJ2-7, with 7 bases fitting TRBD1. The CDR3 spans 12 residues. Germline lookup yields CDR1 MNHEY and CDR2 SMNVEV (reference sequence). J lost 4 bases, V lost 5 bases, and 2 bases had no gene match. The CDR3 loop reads CASSATGYEQYF. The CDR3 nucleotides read TGTGCCAGCAGTGCGACAGGGTACGAGCAGTACTTC.

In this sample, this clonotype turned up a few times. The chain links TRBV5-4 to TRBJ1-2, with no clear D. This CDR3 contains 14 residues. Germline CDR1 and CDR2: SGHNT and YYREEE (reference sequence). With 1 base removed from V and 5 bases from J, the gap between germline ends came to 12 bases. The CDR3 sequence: CASSLIEQEYGYTF. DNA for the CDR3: TGTGCCAGCAGCTTGATTGAGCAGGAATATGGCTACACCTTC.

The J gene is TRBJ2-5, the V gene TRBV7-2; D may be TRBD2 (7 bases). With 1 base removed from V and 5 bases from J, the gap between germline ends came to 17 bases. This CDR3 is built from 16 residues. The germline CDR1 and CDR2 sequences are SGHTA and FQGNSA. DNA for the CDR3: TGTGCCAGCAGCTTAGGGGGCGGGGGCTTCGCGGAGACCCAGTACTTC. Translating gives CASSLGGGGFAETQYF.

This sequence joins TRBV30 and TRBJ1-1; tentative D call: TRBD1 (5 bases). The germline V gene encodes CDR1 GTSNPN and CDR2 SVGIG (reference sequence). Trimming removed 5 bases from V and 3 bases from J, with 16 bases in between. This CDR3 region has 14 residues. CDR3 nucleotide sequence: TGTGCCTGGGGACTACCAGGGACCGACACTGAAGCTTTCTTT. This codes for CAWGLPGTDTEAFF.

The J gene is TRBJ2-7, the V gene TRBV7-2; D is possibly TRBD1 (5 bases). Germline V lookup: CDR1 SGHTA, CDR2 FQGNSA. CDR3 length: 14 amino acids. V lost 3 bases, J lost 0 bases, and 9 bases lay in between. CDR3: CASSFSRASYEQYF. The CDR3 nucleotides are TGTGCCAGCAGCTTTTCCAGGGCCTCCTACGAGCAGTACTTC.